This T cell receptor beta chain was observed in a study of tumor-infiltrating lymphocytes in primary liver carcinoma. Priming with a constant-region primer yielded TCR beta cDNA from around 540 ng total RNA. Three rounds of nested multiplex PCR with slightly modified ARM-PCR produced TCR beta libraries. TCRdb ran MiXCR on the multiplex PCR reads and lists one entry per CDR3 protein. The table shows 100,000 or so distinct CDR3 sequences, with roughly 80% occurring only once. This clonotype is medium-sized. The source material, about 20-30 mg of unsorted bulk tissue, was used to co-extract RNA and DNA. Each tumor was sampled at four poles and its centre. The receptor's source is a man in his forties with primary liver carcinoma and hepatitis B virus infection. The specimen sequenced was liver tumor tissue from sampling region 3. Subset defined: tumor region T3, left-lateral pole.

Here the CDR3 DNA reads TGCAGCGTTGCTCTGGGGGGGGATGCCGGGGAGCTGTTTTTT. It specifies CSVALGGDAGELFF. V usage is TRBV29-1 and J usage is TRBJ2-2, with 7 positions matching TRBD2. V shed 4 bases, J shed 6 bases, and the junction held 8 bases outside the gene matches. The CDR3 is 14 amino acids. The germline V gene encodes CDR1 SQVTM and CDR2 ANQGSEA.